The T cell receptor beta chain described here comes from a study of T cells in women clearing cervical HPV infection. Study-level information: Cases: HPV16-related CIN3 or worse on histology, a couple of invasive cancers. Only a few women had HLA typing results available. General study results and limits: A classifier using richness and V gene abundances reached an AUC of 0.83. CIN3+ cases had significantly higher TCR richness than controls; evenness did not differ.

Sequencing used immunoSEQ multiplex PCR; TCRdb keeps in-frame clones, though not all of them. Here the sample table reports about 36,000 clones. Judged by frequency, this clone is medium-sized (0.01 to 0.1%). Its antigen is not known. The CDR3 extends 3 residues past the end of the read, so its final part is completed from the germline J gene. Germline CDR1 MNHEY, CDR2 SVGEGT. This CDR3 has 14 amino acids. Trimming at V came to 6 bases and at J to 3 bases, leaving 6 bases not matched to a gene. The sequenced sample consisted of blood buffy coat. The chain carries TRBV6-2 or TRBV6-3 and TRBJ2-3; 7 bases are a match to TRBD2. This sequence was found in a woman between 18 and 75 years old with a cervical HPV16 infection that either progressed to CIN3+ or cleared (not recorded which). The CDR3 sequence: CASRRREITDTQYF. The CDR3 DNA, read in part, is TGTGCCAGCAGGAGGCGGGAGATTACAGATACG.